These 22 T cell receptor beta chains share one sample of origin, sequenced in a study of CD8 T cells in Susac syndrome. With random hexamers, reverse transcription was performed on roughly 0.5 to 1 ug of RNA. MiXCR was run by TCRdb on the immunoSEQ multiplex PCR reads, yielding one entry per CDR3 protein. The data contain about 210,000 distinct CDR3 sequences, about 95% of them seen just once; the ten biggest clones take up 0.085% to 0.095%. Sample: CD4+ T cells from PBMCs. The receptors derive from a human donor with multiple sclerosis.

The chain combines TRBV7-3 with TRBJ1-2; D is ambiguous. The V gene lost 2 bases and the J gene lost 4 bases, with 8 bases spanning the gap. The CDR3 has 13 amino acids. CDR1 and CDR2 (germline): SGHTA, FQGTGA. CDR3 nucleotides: TGTGCCAGCAGCTTAGACGGCCTCTATGGCTACACCTTC. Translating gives CASSLDGLYGYTF.

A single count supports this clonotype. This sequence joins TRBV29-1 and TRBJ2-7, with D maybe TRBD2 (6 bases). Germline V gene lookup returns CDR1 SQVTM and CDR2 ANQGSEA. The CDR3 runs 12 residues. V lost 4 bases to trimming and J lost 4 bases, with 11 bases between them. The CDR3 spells CSVVAGKYEQYF. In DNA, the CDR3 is TGCAGCGTTGTGGCGGGGAAGTACGAGCAGTACTTC.

CDR3 nucleotides: TGTGCCGGGGGACGAACTAGCGGCCCCTACAATGAGCAGTTCTTC. It yields the protein CAGGRTSGPYNEQFF. The chain couples TRBV7-9 to TRBJ2-1, with TRBD2 identical over 8 bases. The CDR3 has 15 residues. Germline lookup yields CDR1 SEHNR and CDR2 FQNEAQ (reference sequence). V shed 11 bases and J 2 bases; nucleotides not matched to a gene: 11.

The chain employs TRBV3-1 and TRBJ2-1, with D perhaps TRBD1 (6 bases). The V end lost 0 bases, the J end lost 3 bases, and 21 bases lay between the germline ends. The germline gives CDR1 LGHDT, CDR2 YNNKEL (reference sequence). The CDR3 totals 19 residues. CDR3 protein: CASSQDRGSPVGSYNEQFF. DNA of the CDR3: TGTGCCAGCAGCCAAGACAGGGGTAGCCCGGTGGGTAGCTACAATGAGCAGTTCTTC.

The DNA for the CDR3 is TGCAGTGCTCAGAACCTAGCGGGGGAATCGAATGAGCAGTTCTTC. Translating it yields CSAQNLAGESNEQFF. This chain uses TRBV20-1 with TRBJ2-1; 10 bases map to TRBD2. V lost 5 bases and J lost 7; bases outside the gene matches: 11. Germline CDR1 is DFQATT and CDR2 is SNEGSKA (reference sequence). The CDR3 consists of 15 residues.

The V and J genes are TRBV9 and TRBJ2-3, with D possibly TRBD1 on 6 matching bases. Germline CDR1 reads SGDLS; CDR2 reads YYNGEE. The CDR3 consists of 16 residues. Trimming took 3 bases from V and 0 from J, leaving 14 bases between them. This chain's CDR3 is CASSAPTRGSTDTQYF. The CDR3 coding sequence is TGTGCCAGCAGCGCGCCCACCAGGGGAAGCACAGATACGCAGTATTTT.

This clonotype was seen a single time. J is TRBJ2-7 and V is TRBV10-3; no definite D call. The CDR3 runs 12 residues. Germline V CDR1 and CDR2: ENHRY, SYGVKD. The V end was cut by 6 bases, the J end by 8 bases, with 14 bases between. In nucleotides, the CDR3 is TGTGCCATCAGGGGCTCGGCCGAGCAGCAGTACTTC. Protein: CAIRGSAEQQYF.

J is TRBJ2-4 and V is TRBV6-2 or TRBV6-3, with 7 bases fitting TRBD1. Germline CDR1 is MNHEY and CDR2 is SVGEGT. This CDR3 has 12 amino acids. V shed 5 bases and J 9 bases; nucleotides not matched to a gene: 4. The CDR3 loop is CASSNTGVIQYF. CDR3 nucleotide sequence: TGTGCCAGCAGTAATACAGGGGTCATTCAGTACTTC.

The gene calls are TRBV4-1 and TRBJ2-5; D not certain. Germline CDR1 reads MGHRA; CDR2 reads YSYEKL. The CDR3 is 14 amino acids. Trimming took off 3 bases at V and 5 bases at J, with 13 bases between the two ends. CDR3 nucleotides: TGCGCCAGCAGCCATCCCGGAGTAAAGGAGACCCAGTACTTC. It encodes CASSHPGVKETQYF.

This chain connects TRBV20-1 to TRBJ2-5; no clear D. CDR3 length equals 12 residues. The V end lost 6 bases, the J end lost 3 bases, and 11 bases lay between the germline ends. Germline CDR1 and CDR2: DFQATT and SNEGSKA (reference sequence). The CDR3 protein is CSAGRHEETQYF. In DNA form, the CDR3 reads TGCAGTGCCGGACGCCACGAAGAGACCCAGTACTTC.

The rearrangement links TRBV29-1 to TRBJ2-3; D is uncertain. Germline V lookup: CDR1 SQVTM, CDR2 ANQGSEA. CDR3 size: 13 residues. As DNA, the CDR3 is TGCAGTTGTGCCGGGCCAACTTTAGATACGCAGTATTTT. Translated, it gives CSCAGPTLDTQYF.

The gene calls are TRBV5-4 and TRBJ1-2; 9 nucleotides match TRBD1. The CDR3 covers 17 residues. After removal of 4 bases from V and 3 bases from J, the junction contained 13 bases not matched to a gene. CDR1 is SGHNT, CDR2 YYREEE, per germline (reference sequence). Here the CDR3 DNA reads TGTGCCAGCAGCCAAAATAGCCGACAGGGGGGCGACTATGGCTACACCTTC. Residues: CASSQNSRQGGDYGYTF.

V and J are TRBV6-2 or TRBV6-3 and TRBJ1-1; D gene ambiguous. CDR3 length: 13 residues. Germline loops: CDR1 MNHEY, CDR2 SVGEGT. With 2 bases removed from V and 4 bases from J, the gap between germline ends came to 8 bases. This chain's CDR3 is CASSYLAPTEAFF. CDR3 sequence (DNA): TGTGCCAGCAGTTACCTAGCGCCCACTGAAGCTTTCTTT.

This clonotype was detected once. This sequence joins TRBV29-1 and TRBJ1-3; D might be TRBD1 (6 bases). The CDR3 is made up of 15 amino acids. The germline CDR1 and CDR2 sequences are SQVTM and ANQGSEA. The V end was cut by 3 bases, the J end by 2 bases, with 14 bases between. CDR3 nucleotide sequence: TGCAGCGTTGACGGGTGGGGGGCAGCTGGAAACACCATATATTTT. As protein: CSVDGWGAAGNTIYF.

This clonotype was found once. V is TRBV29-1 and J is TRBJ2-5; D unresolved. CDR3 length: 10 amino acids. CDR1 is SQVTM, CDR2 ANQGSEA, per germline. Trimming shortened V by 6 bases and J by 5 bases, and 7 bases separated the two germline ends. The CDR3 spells CSVSDETQYF. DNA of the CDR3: TGCAGCGTGAGTGATGAGACCCAGTACTTC.

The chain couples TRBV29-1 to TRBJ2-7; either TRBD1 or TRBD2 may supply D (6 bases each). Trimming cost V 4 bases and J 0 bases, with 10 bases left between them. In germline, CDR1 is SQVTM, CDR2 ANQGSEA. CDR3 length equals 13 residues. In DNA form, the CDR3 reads TGCAGCGTTGTGGAGGGGGGCTCCTACGAGCAGTACTTC. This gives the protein CSVVEGGSYEQYF.

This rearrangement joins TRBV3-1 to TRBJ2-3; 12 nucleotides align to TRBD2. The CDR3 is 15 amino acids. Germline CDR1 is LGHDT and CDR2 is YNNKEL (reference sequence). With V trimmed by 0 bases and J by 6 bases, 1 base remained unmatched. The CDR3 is CASSQEGTSGDTQYF. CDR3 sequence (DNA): TGTGCCAGCAGCCAAGAAGGGACTAGCGGGGATACGCAGTATTTT.

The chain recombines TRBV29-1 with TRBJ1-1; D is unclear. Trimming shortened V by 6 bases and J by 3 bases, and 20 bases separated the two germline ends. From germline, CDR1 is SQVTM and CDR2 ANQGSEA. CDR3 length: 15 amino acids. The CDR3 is CSVVPHGRRDTEAFF. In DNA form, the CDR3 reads TGCAGCGTAGTCCCACACGGGCGGAGGGACACTGAAGCTTTCTTT.

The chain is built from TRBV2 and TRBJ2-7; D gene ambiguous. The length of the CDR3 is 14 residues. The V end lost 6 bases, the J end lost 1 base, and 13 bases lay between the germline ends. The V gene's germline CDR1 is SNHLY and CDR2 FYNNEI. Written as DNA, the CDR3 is TGTGCCAGCAGGAGTAAGTCACCTTCCTACGAGCAGTACTTC. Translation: CASRSKSPSYEQYF.

CDR3 protein: CASSSTRLQFF. In nucleotides, the CDR3 is TGTGCCAGCAGTTCGACGAGGTTGCAGTTCTTC. The chain joins TRBV28 to TRBJ2-1; D remains ambiguous. The length of the CDR3 is 11 residues. V gave up 4 bases and J gave up 12 bases, with 10 bases separating them. CDR1 and CDR2 (germline): MDHEN, SYDVKM.

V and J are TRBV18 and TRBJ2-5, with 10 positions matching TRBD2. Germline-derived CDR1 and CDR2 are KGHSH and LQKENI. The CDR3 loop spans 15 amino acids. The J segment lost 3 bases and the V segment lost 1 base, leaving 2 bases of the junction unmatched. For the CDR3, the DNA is TGTGCCAGCTCACCACAGCGGGGGGGAAAAGAGACCCAGTACTTC. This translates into CASSPQRGGKETQYF.

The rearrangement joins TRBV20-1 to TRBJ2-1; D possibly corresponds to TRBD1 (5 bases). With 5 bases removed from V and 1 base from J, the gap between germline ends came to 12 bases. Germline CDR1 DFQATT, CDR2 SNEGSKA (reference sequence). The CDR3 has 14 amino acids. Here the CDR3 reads CSAPRGHSYNEQFF. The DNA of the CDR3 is TGCAGTGCTCCCCGTGGACATTCCTACAATGAGCAGTTCTTC.